These 16 T cell receptor beta chains share one sample of origin, sequenced in a study of blood T cell repertoires in COVID-19. This table comes from immunoSEQ multiplex PCR, and its TCRdb copy is limited to in-frame clones, with some not included. The profile shows about 140,000 clones, about 87% of them singletons. The source material was peripheral blood. The receptors shown here come from a woman in her 50s with acute or convalescent COVID-19.

A few counts support this clone. The chain is built from TRBV7-9 and TRBJ1-5, with TRBD1 matching over 7 bases. This CDR3 spans 15 amino acids. The trim removed 5 bases at V and 3 bases at J, leaving 7 bases unmatched. Germline CDR1 SEHNR, CDR2 FQNEAQ (reference sequence). Here the CDR3 reads CASSRGQENNQPQHF. The CDR3 nucleotides read TGTGCCAGCAGCCGCGGACAGGAGAACAATCAGCCCCAGCATTTT.

This chain links TRBV19 with TRBJ2-7, with TRBD1 as a possible D gene (5 bases). Germline loops: CDR1 LNHDA, CDR2 SQIVND (reference sequence). The CDR3 runs to 14 residues. Deletions cut 3 bases from V and 2 bases from J, with 11 bases between. The CDR3 nucleotides are TGTGCCAGTAGTATGGGGCAGGGTCCCTACGAGCAGTACTTC. Protein product: CASSMGQGPYEQYF.

This clone was picked up one time. This chain joins TRBV7-3 and TRBJ2-1; 11 bases line up with TRBD2. The CDR3 sequence is 18 residues long. V dropped 4 bases and J dropped 4; count of bases not matched to a gene: 12. The V gene's germline CDR1 is SGHTA and CDR2 FQGTGA. CDR3 residues: CASSSLAGGPFSYNEQFF. The CDR3 coding sequence is TGTGCCAGCAGCTCTCTAGCGGGGGGCCCATTTTCATACAATGAGCAGTTCTTC. Combining the CDR3 with reference TRBV7-3 and TRBJ2-1 gives the whole variable domain GAGVSQTPSNKVTEKGKYVELRCDPISGHTALYWYRQSLGQGPEFLIYFQGTGAADDSGLPNDRFFAVRPEGSVSTLKIQRTERGDSAVYLCASSSLAGGPFSYNEQFFGPGTRLTVL.

The rearrangement uses TRBV29-1 and TRBJ2-5; 7 bases map to TRBD2. In germline, CDR1 is SQVTM, CDR2 ANQGSEA. J gave up 2 bases and V 6 bases, and 6 bases lay outside the gene matches. The CDR3 runs to 13 residues. The CDR3 reads CSVKMGGQETQYF. CDR3 nucleotides: TGCAGCGTCAAAATGGGGGGGCAAGAGACCCAGTACTTC.

This rearrangement joins TRBV5-1 to TRBJ2-2, with 9 bases lining up with TRBD1. This CDR3 is built from 14 residues. Per the germline V gene, CDR1 is SGHRS and CDR2 is YFSETQ. Trimming at V came to 3 bases and at J to 7 bases, leaving 4 bases not matched to a gene. As DNA, the CDR3 is TGCGCCAGCAGCTCACAGGGGGCAATCGGGGAGCTGTTTTTT. This encodes CASSSQGAIGELFF.

The genes are TRBV7-6 and TRBJ2-1; 13 bases are a match to TRBD2. J lost 5 bases, V lost 5 bases, and 12 bases had no gene match. The germline V gene encodes CDR1 SGHVS and CDR2 FNYEAQ. This CDR3 has 18 residues. CDR3 DNA: TGTGCCAGCAGCCGGACTAGCGGGAGTGCTCCGCCAAACAATGAGCAGTTCTTC. Amino acid sequence: CASSRTSGSAPPNNEQFF.

This clone occurred once. The rearrangement joins TRBV27 to TRBJ2-7, with 10 bases aligning to TRBD1. Germline trimming cut 7 bases from V and 2 bases from J; bases unmatched to any gene: 8. Germline CDR1 is MNHEY and CDR2 is SMNVEV (reference sequence). The CDR3 length is 15 residues. The CDR3 sequence: CASNPLGQGAYEQYF. CDR3 nucleotide sequence: TGTGCCAGCAATCCTCTCGGACAGGGGGCCTACGAGCAGTACTTC.

The rearrangement uses TRBV6-6 and TRBJ1-1, with D hard to call. Trimming took 5 bases from V and 1 from J, leaving 11 bases between them. Germline V gives CDR1 MNHNY, CDR2 SVGAGI (reference sequence). The CDR3 totals 14 residues. The CDR3 bases are TGTGCCAGCAGTCGAACAGATTCGAACACTGAAGCTTTCTTT. Translated: CASSRTDSNTEAFF.

The rearrangement joins TRBV11-3 to TRBJ2-7; 8 positions match TRBD2. Germline V gene data show CDR1 as SGHNT and CDR2 as YENEEA. Trimming at V came to 5 bases and at J to 1 base, leaving 10 bases not matched to a gene. The CDR3 consists of 16 residues. The CDR3 sequence is CASSPREGGGSYEQYF. The CDR3, as DNA: TGTGCCAGCAGCCCTCGTGAGGGCGGGGGGTCCTACGAGCAGTACTTC.

This clone turned up a few times. The rearrangement uses TRBV5-6 and TRBJ2-7, with D possibly being TRBD2 (6 bases). Trimming removed 3 bases from V and 0 bases from J, with 10 bases in between. The CDR3 spans 14 residues. In germline, CDR1 is SGHDT, CDR2 YYEEEE. Written as DNA, the CDR3 is TGTGCCAGCAGCTCTGCGGGGAGCTCCTACGAGCAGTACTTC. The encoded protein is CASSSAGSSYEQYF.

In its sample, this clone was seen a few times. V usage is TRBV24-1 and J usage is TRBJ1-4; no definite D call. CDR1 and CDR2 from the germline V gene are KGHDR and SFDVKD. The CDR3 runs to 12 residues. V lost 2 bases and J 8 bases, leaving 5 bases between the germline ends. The CDR3 reads CATSDSQEKLFF. CDR3 nucleotides: TGTGCCACCAGTGATTCACAAGAAAAACTGTTTTTT.

The rearrangement joins TRBV14 to TRBJ2-1, with 7 bases lining up with TRBD2. With 0 bases clipped from V and 4 bases from J, the junction kept 15 bases outside the gene matches. Germline values: CDR1 SGHDN, CDR2 FVKESK. The CDR3 consists of 19 residues. CDR3 in DNA: TGTGCCAGCAGCCAAGATCATTGGGTAGGACTAGTCATGTACAATGAGCAGTTCTTC. Its translation is CASSQDHWVGLVMYNEQFF.

The chain combines TRBV5-6 with TRBJ2-1, with 8 bases fitting TRBD2. This CDR3 is built from 15 residues. Germline V gene data show CDR1 as SGHDT and CDR2 as YYEEEE. J was trimmed by 5 bases and V by 1 base; bases with no gene match: 5. The CDR3: CASSLRTSPHNEQFF. CDR3 sequence (DNA): TGTGCCAGCAGCTTGAGGACTAGCCCCCACAATGAGCAGTTCTTC.

In this sample, this clone turned up once. J is TRBJ2-2 and V is TRBV27; perhaps TRBD1 as D (6 bases). The CDR3 covers 15 residues. Germline CDR1 is MNHEY and CDR2 is SMNVEV (reference sequence). V was pared by 2 bases and J by 3 bases, with 10 bases between. CDR3 residues: CASSLTRGYTGELFF. Here the CDR3 DNA reads TGTGCCAGCAGTTTAACAAGGGGGTACACCGGGGAGCTGTTTTTT.

The CDR3 protein is CASSWSLAGYHSNTGELFF. The DNA for the CDR3 is TGTGCCAGCAGCTGGTCACTAGCGGGATACCATTCGAACACCGGGGAGCTGTTTTTT. J is TRBJ2-2 and V is TRBV7-8; 10 positions match TRBD2. CDR1 and CDR2 (germline): SGHVS, FQNEAQ. J gave up 0 bases and V 4 bases, and 11 bases lay outside the gene matches. The CDR3 contains 19 residues. The full variable domain, rest sourced from reference TRBV7-8 and TRBJ2-2, is GAGVSQSPRYKVAKRGQDVALRCDPISGHVSLFWYQQALGQGPEFLTYFQNEAQLDKSGLPSDRFFAERPEGSVSTLKIQRTQQEDSAVYLCASSWSLAGYHSNTGELFFGEGSRLTVL.

This chain uses TRBV9 with TRBJ1-4; 8 nucleotides match TRBD1. This CDR3 spans 14 amino acids. The J segment lost 8 bases and the V segment lost 4 bases, leaving 7 bases of the junction unmatched. Germline CDR1 is SGDLS and CDR2 is YYNGEE. DNA of the CDR3: TGTGCCAGCAGCTTTCAGGGGGCAGGGGAAAAACTGTTTTTT. Its translation is CASSFQGAGEKLFF.